The 8 T cell receptor beta chains given below trace back to one sample, sequenced in a study of blood T cells in healthy people across ages. The use of a sample-barcoded 5' primer and a J-beta primer mix characterized a second PCR of roughly 7 to 11 cycles. TCRdb re-analysed the 5' RACE reads in MiXCR, keeping a single row per CDR3 protein. In the table there are hundreds of thousands of distinct CDR3 sequences, more than 25% of which are singletons. The sequenced sample was blood. Receptor source: a woman of 80 years or more in good health.

As concerns this clonotype: A much larger clone lies one base from this, so it may be a read error. The genes are TRBV10-3 and TRBJ2-1; TRBD2 is a possible D gene (7 bases). Per the germline V gene, CDR1 is ENHRY and CDR2 is SYGVKD. This CDR3 spans 14 amino acids. The CDR3 loop reads CAIRESRGGNEQFF. The DNA of the CDR3 is TGTGCCATCAGGGAGTCGAGGGGGGGGAATGAGCAGTTCTTC.

Points on this clonotype: With a much larger clone just one base away, this may be a read error. This chain joins TRBV5-1 and TRBJ2-1; the D gene is possibly TRBD1 (6 bases). The J call may not be correct, given that the DNA end is closer to TRBJ2-7. Germline loops: CDR1 SGHRS, CDR2 YFSETQ. This CDR3 is 20 amino acids long. The CDR3 loop is CASSTPGHTASKDSHNEQYF. CDR3 nucleotides: TGCGCCAGCAGCACCCCGGGACATACTGCCTCTAAGGACTCCCACAATGAGCAGTACTTC.

This rearrangement joins TRBV20-1 to TRBJ2-7; 8 bases are shared with TRBD1. The V and J ends lost 6 bases and 3 bases, in that order; junction bases with no gene match: 10. The CDR3 has 14 amino acids. Germline V gene lookup returns CDR1 DFQATT and CDR2 SNEGSKA (reference sequence). This CDR3 is CSANEGQEFYEQYF. The DNA for the CDR3 is TGCAGTGCCAATGAGGGACAGGAGTTCTACGAGCAGTACTTC.

This clonotype was counted at least ten times. The chain carries TRBV20-1 and TRBJ2-5; 15 bases are shared with TRBD2. CDR3 length equals 16 residues. Trimming at V came to 6 bases and at J to 4 bases, leaving 9 bases not matched to a gene. Germline-derived CDR1 and CDR2 are DFQATT and SNEGSKA (reference sequence). The CDR3 loop reads CSAVGLAGGKGETQYF. The CDR3 DNA follows: TGCAGTGCCGTCGGACTAGCGGGGGGGAAGGGAGAGACCCAGTACTTC.

There are many counts of this clonotype. This chain connects TRBV6-2 or TRBV6-3 to TRBJ2-7; D is undetermined. The CDR3 runs 17 residues. From germline, CDR1 is MNHEY and CDR2 SVGEGT. The V end was cut by 2 bases, the J end by 1 base, with 18 bases between. The CDR3 DNA sequence: TGTGCCAGCAGTTACCGCCTCCCTCGCCGTGGGTCCTACGAGCAGTACTTC. It encodes CASSYRLPRRGSYEQYF.

The sample holds a few counts of this clonotype. This chain joins TRBV12-3 or TRBV12-4 and TRBJ2-3, with D maybe TRBD2 (5 bases). The CDR3 totals 15 residues. Trimming cost V 4 bases and J 4 bases, with 15 bases left between them. The DNA for the CDR3 is TGTGCCAGCAGTTACAGACTTCTGGGAGCAGATACGCAGTATTTT. Its protein product is CASSYRLLGADTQYF.

V usage is TRBV7-9 and J usage is TRBJ1-5; D possibly corresponds to TRBD1 (5 bases). CDR1 is SEHNR, CDR2 FQNEAQ, per germline (reference sequence). This CDR3 is built from 13 residues. Trimming stripped 5 bases from V and 4 bases from J, with 9 bases between. The CDR3 nucleotides read TGTGCCAGCAGCCGGGACGCTAATCAGCCCCAGCATTTT. Translation gives CASSRDANQPQHF.

This clonotype showed up many times. The chain is built from TRBV4-2 and TRBJ2-1, with TRBD2 matching 7 bases. V gave up 1 base and J gave up 7 bases; unmatched junction bases: 10. The germline CDR1 and CDR2 sequences are LGHNA and YNFKEQ. This CDR3 spans 16 amino acids. The DNA for the CDR3 is TGTGCCAGCAGCCAAGCTGGGGGGGGGGGACGGAATGAGCAGTTCTTC. This encodes CASSQAGGGGRNEQFF.